The 4 T cell receptor beta chains presented below share a single source sample, sequenced in a study of T cell changes during pregnancy in multiple sclerosis. Repertoires were generated with immunoSEQ multiplex PCR, while TCRdb's copy carries only in-frame clones and drops some. The table shows about 38,000 clones, with almost 90% occurring only once. The material sequenced was CD4+ T cells from peripheral blood mononuclear cells, taken in the second trimester of pregnancy. These TCRs come from a female donor with multiple sclerosis, enrolled in a pregnancy study.

This chain uses TRBV27 with TRBJ1-1, with a possible D match to TRBD1 (5 bases). Trimming removed 3 bases from V and 3 bases from J, with 8 bases in between. CDR3 length: 13 amino acids. Germline loops: CDR1 MNHEY, CDR2 SMNVEV (reference sequence). The CDR3 is CASSFPGDTEAFF. CDR3 sequence (DNA): TGTGCCAGCAGTTTCCCGGGGGACACTGAAGCTTTCTTT.

V is TRBV27 and J is TRBJ2-5, with 11 bases lining up with TRBD2. Trimming at V came to 8 bases and at J to 5 bases, leaving 7 bases not matched to a gene. The CDR3 length is 14 residues. CDR1 and CDR2 from the germline V gene are MNHEY and SMNVEV (reference sequence). The CDR3 is CASGYSGRAETQYF. CDR3 DNA sequence: TGTGCCAGCGGCTATAGCGGGAGGGCCGAGACCCAGTACTTC.

Here the CDR3 DNA reads TGCGCCAGCAGTTCTAACGCCGGGAGCATTTACGAGCAGTACTTC. It encodes CASSSNAGSIYEQYF. The rearrangement links TRBV5-1 to TRBJ2-7; a weak D match, TRBD2 (6 bases). Per the germline V gene, CDR1 is SGHRS and CDR2 is YFSETQ. V was trimmed by 5 bases and J by 4 bases, leaving 19 bases between them. This CDR3 has 15 residues.

J is TRBJ2-5 and V is TRBV7-2; a possible D gene is TRBD1 (5 bases). Trimming pared 6 bases from V and 2 bases from J, leaving 16 bases between. Germline CDR1 reads SGHTA; CDR2 reads FQGNSA. The CDR3 is 15 residues long. DNA of the CDR3: TGTGCCAGCAGACATCCGACACCAGGGCAAGAGACCCAGTACTTC. As protein: CASRHPTPGQETQYF.